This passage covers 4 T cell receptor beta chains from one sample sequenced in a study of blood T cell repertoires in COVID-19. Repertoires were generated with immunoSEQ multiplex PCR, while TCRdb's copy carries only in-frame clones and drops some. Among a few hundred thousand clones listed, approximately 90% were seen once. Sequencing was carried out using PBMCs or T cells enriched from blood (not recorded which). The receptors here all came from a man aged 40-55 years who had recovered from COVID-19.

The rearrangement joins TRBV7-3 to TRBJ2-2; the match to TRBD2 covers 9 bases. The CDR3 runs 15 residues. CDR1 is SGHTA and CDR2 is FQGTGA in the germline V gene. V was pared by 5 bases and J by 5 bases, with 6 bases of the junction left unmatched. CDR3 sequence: CASSLAGLSTGELFF. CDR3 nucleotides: TGTGCCAGCAGCCTAGCGGGACTGTCGACCGGGGAGCTGTTTTTT.

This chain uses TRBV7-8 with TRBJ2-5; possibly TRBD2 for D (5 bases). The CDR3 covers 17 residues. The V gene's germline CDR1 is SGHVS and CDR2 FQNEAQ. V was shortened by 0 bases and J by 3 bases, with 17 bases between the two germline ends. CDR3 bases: TGTGCCAGCAGCTTAGCGAAATTCAGCGGTGGGGAAGAGACCCAGTACTTC. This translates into CASSLAKFSGGEETQYF.

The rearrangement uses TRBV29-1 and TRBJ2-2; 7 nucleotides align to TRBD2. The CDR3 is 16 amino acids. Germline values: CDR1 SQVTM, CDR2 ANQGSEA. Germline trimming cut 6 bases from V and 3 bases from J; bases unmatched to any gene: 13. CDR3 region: CSVLQTGTIDTGELFF. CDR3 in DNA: TGCAGCGTACTTCAAACCGGGACTATCGACACCGGGGAGCTGTTTTTT.

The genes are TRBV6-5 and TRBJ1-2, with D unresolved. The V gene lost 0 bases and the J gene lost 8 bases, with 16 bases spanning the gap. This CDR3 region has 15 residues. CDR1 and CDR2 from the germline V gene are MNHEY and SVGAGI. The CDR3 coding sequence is TGTGCCAGCAGTTACTCGGTTTACGGAAGGGAGGGCTACACCTTC. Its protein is CASSYSVYGREGYTF.